Below are 26 T cell receptor beta chains sequenced from a single sample in a study of T cell changes during pregnancy in multiple sclerosis. Only in-frame clones appear in the TCRdb table, and some are missing; sequencing was by immunoSEQ multiplex PCR. This sample has under 95,000 clones; approximately 92% occur once, and the top ten carry approximately 1.9%. The sequences come from peripheral blood, collected after pregnancy. Receptors were obtained from a female donor with multiple sclerosis, enrolled in a pregnancy study.

V gene TRBV2 combines with J gene TRBJ1-1; unclear D gene. CDR3 length: 13 residues. The V gene's germline CDR1 is SNHLY and CDR2 FYNNEI. Trimming removed 4 bases at V and 8 bases at J, with 14 bases between. The CDR3 region has the DNA TGTGCCAGCAGTGTACGACCCGACTTGGAAGCTTTCTTT. Translation gives CASSVRPDLEAFF.

The rearrangement uses TRBV7-3 and TRBJ2-1; 10 bases are shared with TRBD1. Germline CDR1 SGHTA, CDR2 FQGTGA. V was pared by 5 bases and J by 10 bases, with 5 bases of the junction left unmatched. The CDR3 is 13 residues long. Here the CDR3 reads CASSPGTGDEQFF. The CDR3 nucleotides read TGTGCCAGCAGCCCAGGGACAGGGGACGAGCAGTTCTTC.

The genes are TRBV4-2 and TRBJ2-3; 10 nucleotides agree with TRBD2. This CDR3 has 18 residues. Trimming cost V 0 bases and J 11 bases; bases outside gene matches: 17. The V gene's germline CDR1 is LGHNA and CDR2 YNFKEQ. CDR3 coding DNA: TGTGCCAGCAGCCAAGAAGGCCAGCGGGAGGGAAGTGACATAAGGCAGTATTTT. Amino acid sequence: CASSQEGQREGSDIRQYF.

The chain links TRBV18 to TRBJ2-2; D is unclear. Trimming took off 3 bases at V and 3 bases at J, with 8 bases between the two ends. The CDR3 is 14 amino acids. CDR1 and CDR2 (germline): KGHSH, LQKENI. The CDR3 DNA reads TGTGCCAGCTCACCGGCGCAGGACACCGGGGAGCTGTTTTTT. It codes for CASSPAQDTGELFF.

This clone turned up a few times. This rearrangement joins TRBV6-5 to TRBJ1-2, with TRBD1 as a possible D gene (6 bases). Between the trimmed V and J ends, which lost 4 bases and 8 bases, there was a span of 17 bases. Germline V CDR1 and CDR2: MNHEY, SVGAGI. The CDR3 loop spans 14 amino acids. CDR3 coding DNA: TGTGCCAGCAGTTCATCCTCAGGGGCGAGAGGCTACACCTTC. Translating it yields CASSSSSGARGYTF.

This chain joins TRBV29-1 and TRBJ1-2; TRBD1 matches 7 bases. Trimming at V came to 6 bases and at J to 2 bases, leaving 6 bases not matched to a gene. This CDR3 spans 13 amino acids. Germline lookup yields CDR1 SQVTM and CDR2 ANQGSEA. CDR3 in DNA: TGCAGCGTCACAGGGGCCGGGAACTATGGCTACACCTTC. It translates to CSVTGAGNYGYTF.

This chain joins TRBV11-2 and TRBJ2-1, with D possibly TRBD1 on 6 matching bases. V lost 5 bases and J lost 4, with 21 bases in between. The CDR3 sequence is 17 residues long. Germline CDR1 reads SGHAT; CDR2 reads FQNNGV. This CDR3 reads CASSPRQAYRSYNEQFF. CDR3 nucleotides: TGTGCCAGCAGCCCGAGACAGGCCTACCGGTCGTACAATGAGCAGTTCTTC.

The CDR3: CAISADRVPNQPQHF. The DNA for the CDR3 is TGTGCCATCAGCGCGGACAGGGTCCCCAATCAGCCCCAGCATTTT. The chain joins TRBV10-3 to TRBJ1-5; the match to TRBD1 covers 8 bases. Trimming removed 6 bases from V and 3 bases from J; junction bases left unmatched: 7. The CDR3 is 15 residues long. Germline V gives CDR1 ENHRY, CDR2 SYGVKD.

Notes on this clone: The junction shows a germline mismatch at one end, possibly a read error. The gene calls are TRBV27 and TRBJ2-3; TRBD2 aligns across 10 bases. The V gene's germline CDR1 is MNHEY and CDR2 SMNVEV (reference sequence). The CDR3 has 13 residues. As DNA, the CDR3 is TGTGCCAGCAGTTCCGGACTAGCGGTTTCACGGAATTTT. It encodes CASSSGLAVSRNF.

The rearrangement uses TRBV11-2 and TRBJ1-2, with D possibly matching TRBD1 (6 bases). CDR1 is SGHAT and CDR2 is FQNNGV in the germline V gene. The V gene lost 5 bases and the J gene lost 10 bases, with 35 bases spanning the gap. The CDR3 sequence is 19 residues long. The DNA of the CDR3 is TGTGCCAGCAGCCCGCTCAAAAGAACTAAGGACAGCCCCTCCTGGGACTACACCTTC. This sequence encodes CASSPLKRTKDSPSWDYTF.

CDR3 region: CASSSGPYDIQYF. The CDR3 DNA sequence: TGTGCCAGCAGCTCGGGTCCTTACGACATTCAGTACTTC. This chain links TRBV7-8 with TRBJ2-4; D is unresolved. Trimming removed 4 bases at V and 8 bases at J, with 12 bases between. Germline V CDR1 and CDR2: SGHVS, FQNEAQ. The CDR3 length is 13 residues.

The rearrangement joins TRBV2 to TRBJ1-5; D may be TRBD1 (6 bases). Germline V lookup: CDR1 SNHLY, CDR2 FYNNEI. Trimming cost V 8 bases and J 1 base, with 12 bases left between them. The CDR3 has 14 amino acids. The CDR3 loop reads CASGRDTSNQPQHF. CDR3 nucleotide sequence: TGTGCCAGCGGCCGGGACACCAGCAATCAGCCCCAGCATTTT.

The chain recombines TRBV25-1 with TRBJ2-3, with TRBD1 matching 7 bases. Looked up from germline, CDR1 is MGHDK and CDR2 is SYGVNS. Germline trimming cut 2 bases from V and 0 bases from J; bases unmatched to any gene: 2. The length of the CDR3 is 15 residues. CDR3: CASSETGDSTDTQYF. The CDR3 DNA reads as TGTGCCAGCAGTGAAACAGGGGATAGCACAGATACGCAGTATTTT.

This chain connects TRBV5-6 to TRBJ2-5; no firm D call. The V gene lost 4 bases and the J gene lost 6 bases, with 16 bases spanning the gap. CDR3 size: 14 residues. From germline, CDR1 is SGHDT and CDR2 YYEEEE. CDR3 sequence: CASSTGDAWQTQYF. CDR3 nucleotide sequence: TGTGCCAGCAGCACCGGAGATGCATGGCAGACCCAGTACTTC.

The genes are TRBV6-1 and TRBJ1-1; no firm D call. The CDR3 is made up of 13 amino acids. Trimming cost V 7 bases and J 1 base, with 10 bases left between them. Germline CDR1 reads MNHNS; CDR2 reads SASEGT. The CDR3 region is CASIIQPNTEAFF. CDR3 sequence (DNA): TGTGCCAGCATCATACAACCGAACACTGAAGCTTTCTTT.

This sequence joins TRBV6-6 and TRBJ1-6, with D tentatively TRBD1 (5 bases). CDR1 MNHNY and CDR2 SVGAGI come from the germline V gene (reference sequence). CDR3 length: 14 amino acids. V lost 4 bases, J lost 2 bases, and 6 bases lay in between. CDR3: CASSSQAYNSPLHF. CDR3 sequence (DNA): TGTGCCAGCAGTTCACAGGCCTATAATTCACCCCTCCACTTT.

The chain recombines TRBV27 with TRBJ2-7, with TRBD1 identical over 9 bases. The CDR3 runs to 14 residues. The J segment lost 8 bases and the V segment lost 6 bases, leaving 11 bases of the junction unmatched. Germline-derived CDR1 and CDR2 are MNHEY and SMNVEV (reference sequence). The CDR3 DNA is TGTGCCAGCAGCCCCCCGGGACAGGGTAGAAAGCAGTACTTC. This encodes CASSPPGQGRKQYF.

The gene calls are TRBV18 and TRBJ1-6, with 8 bases matching TRBD1. CDR1 and CDR2 (germline): KGHSH, LQKENI. V dropped 4 bases and J dropped 7; count of bases not matched to a gene: 6. This CDR3 region has 15 residues. The CDR3 loop reads CASSRLGQDNSPLHF. The CDR3 DNA reads TGTGCCAGCTCACGACTGGGACAGGACAATTCACCCCTCCACTTT.

This clone was observed a single time. The chain employs TRBV6-4 and TRBJ2-7, with 10 bases lining up with TRBD1. Germline V gene sequence: CDR1 MRHNA, CDR2 SNTAGT. There are 14 residues in the CDR3. Trimming at V came to 4 bases and at J to 3 bases, leaving 3 bases not matched to a gene. The CDR3 DNA reads as TGTGCCAGCAGTGGGGGGACAGGGGTCTACGAGCAGTACTTC. This codes for CASSGGTGVYEQYF.

The V call is TRBV19, the J call TRBJ1-5; possibly TRBD1 for D (6 bases). CDR1 LNHDA and CDR2 SQIVND come from the germline V gene (reference sequence). V lost 0 bases and J lost 0, with 12 bases in between. This CDR3 region has 17 residues. The CDR3 DNA follows: TGTGCCAGTAGTATAGATCAAGGGGGTCATAGCAATCAGCCCCAGCATTTT. The encoded protein is CASSIDQGGHSNQPQHF.

The J gene is TRBJ2-5, the V gene TRBV5-6, with 9 bases matching TRBD1. This CDR3 spans 14 amino acids. The germline V gene encodes CDR1 SGHDT and CDR2 YYEEEE. V was clipped by 3 bases and J by 4 bases; unmatched bases: 4. CDR3 DNA: TGTGCCAGCAGCTGGGGACAGGGAACAGAGACCCAGTACTTC. Protein product: CASSWGQGTETQYF.

V gene TRBV7-9 combines with J gene TRBJ2-4, with D unclear. From germline, CDR1 is SEHNR and CDR2 FQNEAQ (reference sequence). With 2 bases removed from V and 0 bases from J, the gap between germline ends came to 14 bases. The CDR3 contains 17 residues. The CDR3 coding sequence is TGTGCCAGCAGCTTAAAAGGCGGCGCGCTAGCCAAAAACATTCAGTACTTC. This sequence encodes CASSLKGGALAKNIQYF.

The V and J genes are TRBV4-3 and TRBJ1-2; a weak D match, TRBD1 (5 bases). Germline values: CDR1 LGHNA, CDR2 YSLEER. V was shortened by 2 bases and J by 4 bases, with 8 bases between the two germline ends. The CDR3 is made up of 13 amino acids. The CDR3 spells CASSQTGGYGYTF. Here the CDR3 DNA reads TGCGCCAGCAGCCAAACAGGCGGCTATGGCTACACCTTC.

The chain links TRBV11-2 to TRBJ1-1; 7 nucleotides align to TRBD1. The CDR3 has 14 residues. V lost 4 bases, J lost 3 bases, and 5 bases stayed unmatched. Germline-derived CDR1 and CDR2 are SGHAT and FQNNGV. The CDR3 loop is CASSSSDRDTEAFF. The CDR3 nucleotides read TGTGCCAGCAGCTCCAGCGACAGGGACACTGAAGCTTTCTTT.

The rearrangement joins TRBV19 to TRBJ2-1, with TRBD2 as a possible D gene (5 bases). Germline assignment: CDR1 LNHDA and CDR2 SQIVND (reference sequence). The CDR3 contains 15 residues. The V end was cut by 3 bases, the J end by 0 bases, with 9 bases between. The DNA of the CDR3 is TGTGCCAGTAGTATGACGGGGAGCTCCTACAATGAGCAGTTCTTC. Its translation: CASSMTGSSYNEQFF.

This clone is a singleton in its sample. The rearrangement joins TRBV5-6 to TRBJ2-3; TRBD2 is a possible D gene (5 bases). This CDR3 comprises 15 residues. Germline CDR1 and CDR2: SGHDT and YYEEEE. The ends were cut back, 5 bases at V and 0 bases at J, with 13 bases in the middle. CDR3 sequence reads: CASRPGLASTDTQYF. Written as DNA, the CDR3 is TGTGCCAGCAGACCCGGACTGGCTAGCACAGATACGCAGTATTTT.